Included here is one T cell receptor beta chain sequence, with context. What it recognizes is unknown. The same CDR3 is also encoded by other DNA sequences in this sample. Across several immunoSEQ plates, the genomic DNA of each subset was split evenly. Data came from immunoSEQ multiplex PCR; TCRdb stores just in-frame clones and leaves some out. The sample has around 2.3 million clones; around 95% are singletons. Trimming cost V 3 bases and J 6 bases; bases outside gene matches: 5. Germline loops: CDR1 SEHNR, CDR2 FQNEAQ (reference sequence). This CDR3 has 15 residues. These data come from a study of shared clonotypes between healthy human individuals. General study points: Compared with memory subsets, naive subsets generally had larger estimated richness. Between four donors, naive CD4 clonotypes were shared at a level of about 5.3%.

The donors, healthy adults who were HIV-negative, had experienced no recent acute infections or vaccinations. The sample taken for sequencing was naive CD4+ T cells sorted from blood. Noted subset: CD45RA+ positively selected. The sequence was collected from a man between 18 and 35 years old in good health. The chain uses TRBV7-9 and TRBJ1-6; the match to TRBD1 covers 7 bases. This CDR3 is CASSLAGTANSPLHF. As DNA, the CDR3 is TGTGCCAGCAGCTTGGCGGGGACAGCTAATTCACCCCTCCACTTT.